This T cell receptor beta chain was identified during a study of cytomegalovirus exposure and HLA in healthy donors. Overall study findings and caveats: Being productive about 87% or about 30% of the time was typical of most TCR beta V segments in an earlier analysis. Highest at DRB1 and lowest at HLA-C, TCR association rates differed among HLA loci in a later analysis.

This clone came up a few times. Its antigen is undetermined. Use of 60 Vbeta and 13 Jbeta primers characterized the PCR. Libraries were prepared by immunoSEQ multiplex PCR; TCRdb keeps only in-frame clonotypes and omits some of them. This repertoire shows about 170,000 clones, about 80% found once; its top ten account for under 2.5%. Healthy individuals who donated bone marrow served as the donors. The CDR3 length is 13 residues. Germline lookup yields CDR1 MNHNS and CDR2 SASEGT. Trimming left V 4 bases short and J 5 bases short, with 6 bases between. The source material was PBMCs. The chain has TRBV6-1 and TRBJ1-6; weak D call: TRBD1 (6 bases). This receptor was obtained from a woman in her twenties or thirties in good health and CMV-seropositive. CDR3 loop: CASSGQDNSPLHF. The CDR3 nucleotides are TGTGCCAGCAGTGGACAGGATAATTCACCCCTCCACTTT.